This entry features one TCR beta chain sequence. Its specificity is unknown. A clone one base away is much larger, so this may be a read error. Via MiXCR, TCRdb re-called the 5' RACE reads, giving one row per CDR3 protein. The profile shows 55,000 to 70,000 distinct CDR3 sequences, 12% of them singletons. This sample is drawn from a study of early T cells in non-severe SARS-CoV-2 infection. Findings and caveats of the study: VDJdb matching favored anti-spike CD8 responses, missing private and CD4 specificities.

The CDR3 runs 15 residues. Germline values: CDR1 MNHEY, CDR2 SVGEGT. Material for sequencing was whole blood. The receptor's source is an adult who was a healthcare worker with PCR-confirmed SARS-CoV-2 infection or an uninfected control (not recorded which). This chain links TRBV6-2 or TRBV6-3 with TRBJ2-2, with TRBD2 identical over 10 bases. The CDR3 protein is CASSLLAGDAGELIF. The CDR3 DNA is TGTGCCAGCAGCCTCCTAGCGGGGGACGCCGGGGAGCTGATTTTT.